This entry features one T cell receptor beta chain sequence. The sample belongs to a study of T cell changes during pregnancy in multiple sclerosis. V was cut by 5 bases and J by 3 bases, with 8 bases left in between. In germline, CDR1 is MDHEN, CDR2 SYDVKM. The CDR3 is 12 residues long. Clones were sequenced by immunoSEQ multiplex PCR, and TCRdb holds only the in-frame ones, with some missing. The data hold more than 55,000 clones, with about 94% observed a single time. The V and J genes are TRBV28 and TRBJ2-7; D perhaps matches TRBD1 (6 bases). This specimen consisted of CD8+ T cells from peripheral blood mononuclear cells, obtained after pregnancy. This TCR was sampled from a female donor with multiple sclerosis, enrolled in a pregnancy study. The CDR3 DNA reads TGTGCCAGCAGTCACAGGGACTACGAGCAGTACTTC. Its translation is CASSHRDYEQYF.